A single sample gave rise to the 18 T cell receptor beta chains below, sequenced in a study of blood T cell repertoires in COVID-19. The data were produced by immunoSEQ multiplex PCR, yet TCRdb's version contains in-frame clones alone and is incomplete. The sample shows 300,000 to 350,000 clones, about nine tenths of them seen only once. Sample: peripheral blood. The receptors stem from a man aged 18 to 30 with active or convalescent COVID-19.

V is TRBV28 and J is TRBJ2-7, with a tentative D call TRBD1 (5 bases). The germline V and J ends were trimmed by 3 bases and 2 bases, with 8 bases remaining between them. Germline V lookup: CDR1 MDHEN, CDR2 SYDVKM. The CDR3 totals 13 residues. In DNA form, the CDR3 reads TGTGCCAGCAGTTTGTCAGGGCCCTACGAGCAGTACTTC. Protein sequence: CASSLSGPYEQYF.

The rearrangement uses TRBV7-2 and TRBJ2-1; 7 bases fit TRBD2. J was trimmed by 6 bases and V by 8 bases; bases with no gene match: 4. Germline V gene sequence: CDR1 SGHTA, CDR2 FQGNSA. This CDR3 has 12 amino acids. Here the CDR3 reads CASGDYPNEQFF. The DNA of the CDR3 is TGTGCCAGCGGGGACTACCCCAATGAGCAGTTCTTC.

This clone was recorded a few times. The chain is built from TRBV5-1 and TRBJ1-4, with D perhaps TRBD1 (5 bases). The CDR3 loop spans 14 amino acids. Trimming pared 3 bases from V and 8 bases from J, leaving 14 bases between. Germline V gene lookup returns CDR1 SGHRS and CDR2 YFSETQ. The CDR3 DNA reads as TGCGCCAGCAGCTGGAGGGGTTCTGACGAAAAACTGTTTTTT. Protein product: CASSWRGSDEKLFF.

J is TRBJ1-6 and V is TRBV19; 7 bases are a match to TRBD1. The CDR3 spans 15 residues. V lost 3 bases, J lost 6 bases, and 5 bases stayed unmatched. CDR1 and CDR2 from the germline V gene are LNHDA and SQIVND (reference sequence). The CDR3: CASSIAGGGNSPLHF. The CDR3 DNA follows: TGTGCCAGTAGTATCGCAGGGGGTGGTAATTCACCCCTCCACTTT.

V is TRBV6-4 and J is TRBJ1-3; weak D call: TRBD1 (5 bases). Germline loops: CDR1 MRHNA, CDR2 SNTAGT. V was clipped by 6 bases and J by 2 bases, with 20 bases between them. The CDR3 runs 17 residues. The CDR3, as DNA: TGTGCCAGCAGCCAAGCAGGGAACTTAAGCCCTGGAAACACCATATATTTT. Protein product: CASSQAGNLSPGNTIYF.

This chain connects TRBV30 to TRBJ2-7; 10 nucleotides match TRBD2. This CDR3 region has 13 residues. Germline V lookup: CDR1 GTSNPN, CDR2 SVGIG (reference sequence). V shed 4 bases and J 5 bases; nucleotides not matched to a gene: 5. The CDR3 region has the DNA TGTGCCTGGACTACTAGCGGGAACCACGAGCAGTACTTC. Protein product: CAWTTSGNHEQYF.

Only a few counts were recorded for this clone. This CDR3 is also generated by other DNA sequences in the sample. This chain joins TRBV28 and TRBJ1-1; a possible D gene is TRBD1 (6 bases). Trimming pared 6 bases from V and 5 bases from J, leaving 13 bases between. Per germline, CDR1 MDHEN and CDR2 SYDVKM. The CDR3 contains 13 residues. This CDR3 reads CASSTGSRTEAFF. The CDR3 DNA reads as TGTGCCAGCAGCACAGGGTCTCGGACTGAAGCTTTCTTT.

The chain combines TRBV20-1 with TRBJ2-5, with 8 bases fitting TRBD2. V gave up 1 base and J gave up 12 bases; unmatched junction bases: 4. Looked up from germline, CDR1 is DFQATT and CDR2 is SNEGSKA (reference sequence). This CDR3 is 11 amino acids long. The CDR3 nucleotides read TGCAGTGCTAGAGTGGCGGGGGGAAAGTACTTC. It codes for CSARVAGGKYF.

Only one count was recorded for this clone. V gene TRBV27 combines with J gene TRBJ2-3; perhaps TRBD1 as D (6 bases). Trimming left V 5 bases short and J 2 bases short, with 11 bases between. The V gene's germline CDR1 is MNHEY and CDR2 SMNVEV (reference sequence). CDR3 length: 14 amino acids. CDR3 residues: CASSTDSYTDTQYF. CDR3 in DNA: TGTGCCAGCAGTACGGACAGCTACACAGATACGCAGTATTTT.

This rearrangement joins TRBV28 to TRBJ2-6, with D uncertain. Germline CDR1 is MDHEN and CDR2 is SYDVKM. V dropped 5 bases and J dropped 6 bases, with 11 bases sitting between them. CDR3 size: 14 residues. The CDR3 sequence is CASSRRAAANVLTF. The CDR3 DNA reads as TGTGCCAGCAGTCGAAGAGCTGCGGCCAACGTCCTGACTTTC.

This chain uses TRBV19 with TRBJ1-3; 10 positions agree with TRBD1. The CDR3 is 12 amino acids. J lost 7 bases, V lost 9 bases, and 3 bases had no gene match. Germline CDR1 is LNHDA and CDR2 is SQIVND (reference sequence). CDR3: CASGTGANTIYF. The CDR3 DNA follows: TGTGCCAGCGGGACAGGGGCGAACACCATATATTTT.

V gene TRBV6-2 or TRBV6-3 combines with J gene TRBJ2-3; 8 bases align to TRBD1. CDR3 size: 15 residues. CDR1 is MNHEY, CDR2 SVGEGT, per germline. V dropped 5 bases and J dropped 4; count of bases not matched to a gene: 8. In DNA, the CDR3 is TGTGCCAGCAGTCTCGGACAGGGCGGCTCAGATACGCAGTATTTT. It specifies CASSLGQGGSDTQYF.

The chain has TRBV7-8 and TRBJ1-3; TRBD1 might be the D (5 bases). The germline V and J ends were trimmed by 5 bases and 0 bases, with 11 bases remaining between them. The germline CDR1 and CDR2 sequences are SGHVS and FQNEAQ. The CDR3 is 15 residues long. The CDR3 coding sequence is TGTGCCAGCAGCCCGCGACAGAACTCTGGAAACACCATATATTTT. Residues: CASSPRQNSGNTIYF. The full variable domain, rest sourced from reference TRBV7-8 and TRBJ1-3, is GAGVSQSPRYKVAKRGQDVALRCDPISGHVSLFWYQQALGQGPEFLTYFQNEAQLDKSGLPSDRFFAERPEGSVSTLKIQRTQQEDSAVYLCASSPRQNSGNTIYFGEGSWLTVV.

The V gene is TRBV28, the J gene TRBJ2-7; TRBD2 aligns across 11 bases. CDR3 length: 14 residues. With 7 bases clipped from V and 3 bases from J, the junction kept 5 bases outside the gene matches. Germline V CDR1 and CDR2: MDHEN, SYDVKM. The CDR3 is CASTTSGRVYEQYF. CDR3 DNA sequence: TGTGCCAGCACCACTAGCGGGAGAGTCTACGAGCAGTACTTC.

The chain employs TRBV6-5 and TRBJ1-1; D remains ambiguous. This CDR3 contains 14 residues. The V gene lost 0 bases and the J gene lost 2 bases, with 7 bases spanning the gap. Per the germline V gene, CDR1 is MNHEY and CDR2 is SVGAGI. The DNA of the CDR3 is TGTGCCAGCAGTTACTCAGCCCTAAACACTGAAGCTTTCTTT. Its protein product is CASSYSALNTEAFF.

V gene TRBV5-1 combines with J gene TRBJ2-1, with 12 bases matching TRBD2. Germline-derived CDR1 and CDR2 are SGHRS and YFSETQ. V lost 2 bases to trimming and J lost 10 bases; unmatched junction nucleotides: 10. The CDR3 consists of 16 residues. This CDR3 is CASSFPSSGRAGEQFF. The CDR3 nucleotides are TGCGCCAGCAGCTTTCCCTCTAGCGGGAGGGCCGGAGAGCAGTTCTTC.

J is TRBJ2-7 and V is TRBV5-6; maybe TRBD1 (5 bases). This CDR3 comprises 14 residues. CDR1 is SGHDT and CDR2 is YYEEEE in the germline V gene. V gave up 4 bases and J gave up 3 bases, with 14 bases separating them. The CDR3 protein is CASSGSAGFYEQYF. CDR3 nucleotide sequence: TGTGCCAGCAGCGGTAGTGCAGGGTTCTACGAGCAGTACTTC.

The chain uses TRBV28 and TRBJ2-3; 7 bases match TRBD2. Trimming removed 7 bases from V and 2 bases from J; junction bases left unmatched: 6. Per germline, CDR1 MDHEN and CDR2 SYDVKM. The length of the CDR3 is 14 residues. In DNA form, the CDR3 reads TGTGCCAGCATGTCTAGCGGCACCACAGATACGCAGTATTTT. Residues: CASMSSGTTDTQYF.